One sample yielded the 2 T cell receptor beta chains listed below, sequenced in a study of T cell responses to AZD1222 COVID-19 vaccine. Sequenced by immunoSEQ multiplex PCR; TCRdb stores in-frame clones only, minus some. The sample contains approximately 60,000 clones, more than 75% of which appear only once. The starting material was peripheral blood, obtained on day 0 of AZD1222 vaccination. These receptor sequences come from an adult in good health.

This clone was counted a single time. The chain carries TRBV3-1 (or the pseudogene TRBV3-2) and TRBJ1-5; unclear D gene. There are 14 residues in the CDR3. V lost 2 bases, J lost 1 base, and 6 bases lay in between. The germline CDR1 and CDR2 sequences are LGHDT and YNNKEL (reference sequence). The CDR3 region is CASSQQMSNQPQHF. In nucleotides, the CDR3 is TGTGCCAGCAGCCAACAGATGAGCAATCAGCCCCAGCATTTT.

The gene calls are TRBV14 and TRBJ2-5; maybe TRBD1 (6 bases). The ends were cut back, 7 bases at V and 6 bases at J, with 18 bases in the middle. This CDR3 region has 14 residues. The germline V gene has CDR1 SGHDN and CDR2 FVKESK. Here the CDR3 DNA reads TGTGCCAGCACCCATCAGGGGCAGCCAAAGACCCAGTACTTC. Its protein product is CASTHQGQPKTQYF.